The entry that follows covers one T cell receptor (beta chain) sequence. This sample stems from a study of patients and donors after allogeneic stem cell transplantation. The CDR3 has 13 residues. Trimming cost V 1 base and J 1 base, with 5 bases left between them. CDR1 and CDR2 (germline): SGHRS, YFSETQ. MiXCR, run by TCRdb on the RT-PCR reads, gives a single entry per CDR3 protein. This sample has about 16,000 distinct CDR3 sequences; under 35% occur once, and the top ten carry more than 35%. This chain uses TRBV5-1 with TRBJ1-1; no firm D call. The sample comprised blood, either unsorted or a sorted T cell fraction (not recorded which). This sequence originates from a human donor who was either an allogeneic HSCT recipient or a stem cell or donor lymphocyte infusion donor (not recorded which). It is not recorded whose cells these are; they may come from a transplant donor. CDR3: CASSLLGNTEAFF. CDR3 bases: TGCGCCAGCAGCTTGCTGGGGAACACTGAAGCTTTCTTT.